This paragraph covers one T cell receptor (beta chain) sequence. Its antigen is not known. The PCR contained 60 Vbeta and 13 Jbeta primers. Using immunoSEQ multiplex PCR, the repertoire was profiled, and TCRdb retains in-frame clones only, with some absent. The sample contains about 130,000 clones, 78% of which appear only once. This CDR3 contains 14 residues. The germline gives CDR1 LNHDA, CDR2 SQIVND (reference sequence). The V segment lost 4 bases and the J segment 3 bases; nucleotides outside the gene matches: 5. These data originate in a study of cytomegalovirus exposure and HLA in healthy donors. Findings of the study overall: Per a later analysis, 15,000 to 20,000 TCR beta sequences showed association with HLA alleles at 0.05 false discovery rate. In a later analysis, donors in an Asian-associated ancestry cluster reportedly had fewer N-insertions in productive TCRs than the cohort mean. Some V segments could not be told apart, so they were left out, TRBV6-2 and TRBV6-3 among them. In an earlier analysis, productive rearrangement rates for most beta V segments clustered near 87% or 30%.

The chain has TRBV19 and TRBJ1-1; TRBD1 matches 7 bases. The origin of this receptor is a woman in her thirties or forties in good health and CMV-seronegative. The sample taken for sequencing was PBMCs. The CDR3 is CASSTEQGDTEAFF. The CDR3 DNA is TGTGCCAGTAGTACAGAGCAGGGGGACACTGAAGCTTTCTTT.